This T cell receptor beta chain was identified in a study of blood T cell repertoires in COVID-19. Trimming left V 0 bases short and J 4 bases short, with 15 bases between. The CDR3 totals 16 residues. The V gene's germline CDR1 is SGHVS and CDR2 FQNEAQ. Generated by immunoSEQ multiplex PCR, the TCRdb table keeps only in-frame clones and is missing some. The table records over 130,000 clones, about 75% of them present only once. Participant ages covered about 18 to 100 years across 24 US areas. The specimen was PBMCs or T cells enriched from blood (not recorded which). The TCR comes from a woman aged 45-65 years who had recovered from COVID-19. The chain is built from TRBV7-8 and TRBJ1-2, with D perhaps matching TRBD1 (5 bases). The CDR3 region has the DNA TGTGCCAGCAGCTTAGCGATACCACAGGTGGGCTATGGCTACACCTTC. It codes for CASSLAIPQVGYGYTF.